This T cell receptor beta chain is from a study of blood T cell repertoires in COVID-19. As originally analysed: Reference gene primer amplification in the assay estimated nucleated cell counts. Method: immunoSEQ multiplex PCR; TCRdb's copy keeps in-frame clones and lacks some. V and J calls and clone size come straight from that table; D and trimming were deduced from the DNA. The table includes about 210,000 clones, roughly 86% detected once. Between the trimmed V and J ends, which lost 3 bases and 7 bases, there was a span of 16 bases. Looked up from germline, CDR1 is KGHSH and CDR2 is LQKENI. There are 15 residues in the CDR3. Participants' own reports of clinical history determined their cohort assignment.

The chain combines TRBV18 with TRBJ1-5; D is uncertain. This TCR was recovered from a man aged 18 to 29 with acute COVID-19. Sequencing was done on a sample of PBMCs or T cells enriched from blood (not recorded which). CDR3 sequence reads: CASSPGQVMVQPQHF. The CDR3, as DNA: TGTGCCAGCTCACCGGGCCAGGTGATGGTGCAGCCCCAGCATTTT. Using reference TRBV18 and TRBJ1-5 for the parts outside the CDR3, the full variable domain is NAGVMQNPRHLVRRRGQEARLRCSPMKGHSHVYWYRQLPEEGLKFMVYLQKENIIDESGMPKERFSAEFPKEGPSILRIQQVVRGDSAAYFCASSPGQVMVQPQHFGDGTRLSIL.